The text below deals with one T cell receptor (beta chain). The data stem from a study of blood T cell repertoires in COVID-19. Overall study: The study drew acute and convalescent COVID-19 samples from the United States, Italy and Spain. T cells, B-cell-depleted T cells, or PBMCs provided the cDNA or gDNA that served as material.

Per the original data handling: Scientists estimated how many nucleated cells there were by amplifying reference gene primers. Profiled with immunoSEQ multiplex PCR; TCRdb holds only in-frame clones, not every one. The V and J calls and the clone size are those of that table, but D and trimming were determined from the DNA. The sample holds about 97,000 clones, 84% seen once. CDR1 and CDR2 (germline): LNHDA, SQIVND (reference sequence). The CDR3 has 15 residues. The V and J ends lost 0 bases and 9 bases respectively, with 12 bases between them. Sequenced material: peripheral blood. This TCR derives from a human donor in a cohort sampled during active COVID-19. V and J are TRBV19 and TRBJ1-6; weak D call: TRBD1 (6 bases). CDR3 in DNA: TGTGCCAGTAGTATAGATGCAGGGGTCACTTCACCCCTCCACTTT. Its translation is CASSIDAGVTSPLHF.